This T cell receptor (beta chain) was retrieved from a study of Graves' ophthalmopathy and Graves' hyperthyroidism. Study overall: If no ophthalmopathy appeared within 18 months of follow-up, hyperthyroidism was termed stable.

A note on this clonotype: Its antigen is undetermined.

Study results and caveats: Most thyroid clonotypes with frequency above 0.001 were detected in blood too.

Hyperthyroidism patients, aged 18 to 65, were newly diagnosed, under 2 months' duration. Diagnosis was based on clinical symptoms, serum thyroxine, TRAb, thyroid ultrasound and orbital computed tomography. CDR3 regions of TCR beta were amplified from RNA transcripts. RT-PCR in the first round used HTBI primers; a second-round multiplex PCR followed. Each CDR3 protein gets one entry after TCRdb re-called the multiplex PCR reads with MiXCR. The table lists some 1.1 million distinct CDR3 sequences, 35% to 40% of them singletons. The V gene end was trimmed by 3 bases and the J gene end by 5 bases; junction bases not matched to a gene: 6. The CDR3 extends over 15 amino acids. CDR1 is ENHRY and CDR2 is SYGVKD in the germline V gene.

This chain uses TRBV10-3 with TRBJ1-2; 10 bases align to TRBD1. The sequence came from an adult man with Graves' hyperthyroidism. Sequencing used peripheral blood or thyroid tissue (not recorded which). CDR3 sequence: CAISDEDRGPYGYTF. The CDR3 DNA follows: TGTGCCATCAGTGATGAAGACAGGGGGCCTTATGGCTACACCTTC.